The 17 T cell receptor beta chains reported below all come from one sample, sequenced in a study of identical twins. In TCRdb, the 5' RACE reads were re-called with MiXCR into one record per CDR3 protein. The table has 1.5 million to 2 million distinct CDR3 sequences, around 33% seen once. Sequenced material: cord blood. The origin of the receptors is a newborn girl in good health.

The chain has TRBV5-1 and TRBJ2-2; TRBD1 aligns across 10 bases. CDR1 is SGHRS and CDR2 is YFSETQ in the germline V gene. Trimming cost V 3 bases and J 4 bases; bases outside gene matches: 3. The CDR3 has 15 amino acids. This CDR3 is CASSSRQGATGELFF. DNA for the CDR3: TGCGCCAGCAGCTCCCGACAGGGGGCCACCGGGGAGCTGTTTTTT.

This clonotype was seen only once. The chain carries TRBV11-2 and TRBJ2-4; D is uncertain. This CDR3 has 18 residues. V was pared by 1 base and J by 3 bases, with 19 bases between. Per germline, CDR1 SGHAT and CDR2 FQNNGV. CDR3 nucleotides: TGTGCCAGCAGCTTAGGCGTTGCCCGGCGTGCCCACAAAAACATTCAGTACTTC. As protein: CASSLGVARRAHKNIQYF. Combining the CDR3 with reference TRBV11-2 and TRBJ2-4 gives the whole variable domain EAGVAQSPRYKIIEKRQSVAFWCNPISGHATLYWYQQILGQGPKLLIQFQNNGVVDDSQLPKDRFSAERLKGVDSTLKIQPAKLEDSAVYLCASSLGVARRAHKNIQYFGAGTRLSVL.

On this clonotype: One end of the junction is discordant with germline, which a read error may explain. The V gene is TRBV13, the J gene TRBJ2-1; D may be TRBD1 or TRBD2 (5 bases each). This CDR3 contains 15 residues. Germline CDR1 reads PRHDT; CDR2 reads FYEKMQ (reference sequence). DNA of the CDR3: TGTGCCGGCAGCCGGGACCTCATTTCCTACAATGAGCAGTTCTTC. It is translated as CAGSRDLISYNEQFF.

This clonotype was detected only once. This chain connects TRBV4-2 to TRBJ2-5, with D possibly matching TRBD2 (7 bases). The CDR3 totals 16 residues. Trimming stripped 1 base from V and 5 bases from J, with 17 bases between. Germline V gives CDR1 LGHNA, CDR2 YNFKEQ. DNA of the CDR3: TGTGCCAGCAGCCAAGTCTTAGGGGGGGGTTACGAGACCCAGTACTTC. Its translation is CASSQVLGGGYETQYF.

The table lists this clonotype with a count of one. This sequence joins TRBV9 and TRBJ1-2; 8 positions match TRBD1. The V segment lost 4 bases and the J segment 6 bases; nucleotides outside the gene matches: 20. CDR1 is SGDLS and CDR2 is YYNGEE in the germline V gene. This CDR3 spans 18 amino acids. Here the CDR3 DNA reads TGTGCCAGCAGCCCCAAGAATTGGGGTGGTGACAGGGGTGATGGCTACACCTTC. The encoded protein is CASSPKNWGGDRGDGYTF.

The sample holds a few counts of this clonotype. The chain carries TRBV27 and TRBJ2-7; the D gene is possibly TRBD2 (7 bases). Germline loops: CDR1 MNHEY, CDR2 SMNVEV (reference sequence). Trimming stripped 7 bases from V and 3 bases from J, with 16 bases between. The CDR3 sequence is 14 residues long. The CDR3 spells CASTTGGRVYEQYF. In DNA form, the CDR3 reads TGTGCCAGCACTACGGGGGGCAGGGTCTACGAGCAGTACTTC.

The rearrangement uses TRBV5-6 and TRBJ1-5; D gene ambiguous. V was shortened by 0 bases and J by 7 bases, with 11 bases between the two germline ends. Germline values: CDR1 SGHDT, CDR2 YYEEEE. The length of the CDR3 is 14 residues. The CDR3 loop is CASSLAGFRQPQHF. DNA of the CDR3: TGTGCCAGCAGCTTGGCGGGGTTTCGGCAGCCCCAGCATTTT.

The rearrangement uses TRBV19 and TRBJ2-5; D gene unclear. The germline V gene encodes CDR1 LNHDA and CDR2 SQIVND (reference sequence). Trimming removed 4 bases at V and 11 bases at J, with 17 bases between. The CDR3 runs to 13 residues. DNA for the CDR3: TGTGCCAGTAGTACTAATAATCCCAATGAGCAGTACTTC. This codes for CASSTNNPNEQYF.

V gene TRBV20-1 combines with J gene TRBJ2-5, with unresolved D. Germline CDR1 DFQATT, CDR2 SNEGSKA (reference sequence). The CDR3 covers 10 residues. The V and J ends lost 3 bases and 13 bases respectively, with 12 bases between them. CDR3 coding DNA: TGCAGTGCTAGCGGGCCAAACCGGTACTTC. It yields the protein CSASGPNRYF.

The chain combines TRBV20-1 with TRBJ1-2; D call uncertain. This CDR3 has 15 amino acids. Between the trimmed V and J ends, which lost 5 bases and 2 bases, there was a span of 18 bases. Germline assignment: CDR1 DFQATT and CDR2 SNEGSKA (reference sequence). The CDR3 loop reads CSAGPRTGRNYGYTF. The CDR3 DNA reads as TGCAGTGCTGGACCTAGGACTGGTAGAAACTATGGCTACACCTTC.

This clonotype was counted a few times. The CDR3 sequence: CASRPGTGGGNQPQHF. The CDR3 DNA is TGTGCCAGCAGGCCTGGGACAGGGGGCGGCAATCAGCCCCAGCATTTT. V gene TRBV27 combines with J gene TRBJ1-5; 12 bases align to TRBD1. Germline CDR1 MNHEY, CDR2 SMNVEV (reference sequence). J was trimmed by 2 bases and V by 6 bases; bases with no gene match: 5. The CDR3 has 16 residues.

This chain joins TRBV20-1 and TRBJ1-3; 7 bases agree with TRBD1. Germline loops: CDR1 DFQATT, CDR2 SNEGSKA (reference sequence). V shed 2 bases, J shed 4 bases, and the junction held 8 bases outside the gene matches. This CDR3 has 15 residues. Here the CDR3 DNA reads TGCAGTGCTAGACCCCTGGACAGGAGAGGAAACACCATATATTTT. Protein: CSARPLDRRGNTIYF.

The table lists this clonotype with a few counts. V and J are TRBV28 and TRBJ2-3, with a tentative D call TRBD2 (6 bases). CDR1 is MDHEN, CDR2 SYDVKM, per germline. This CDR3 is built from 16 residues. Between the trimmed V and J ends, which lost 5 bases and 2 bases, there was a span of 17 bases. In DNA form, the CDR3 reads TGTGCCAGCAGTCTCCATGGAGCGGGTAACACAGATACGCAGTATTTT. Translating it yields CASSLHGAGNTDTQYF. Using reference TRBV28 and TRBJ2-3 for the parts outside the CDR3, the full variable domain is DVKVTQSSRYLVKRTGEKVFLECVQDMDHENMFWYRQDPGLGLRLIYFSYDVKMKEKGDIPEGYSVSREKKERFSLILESASTNQTSMYLCASSLHGAGNTDTQYFGPGTRLTVL.

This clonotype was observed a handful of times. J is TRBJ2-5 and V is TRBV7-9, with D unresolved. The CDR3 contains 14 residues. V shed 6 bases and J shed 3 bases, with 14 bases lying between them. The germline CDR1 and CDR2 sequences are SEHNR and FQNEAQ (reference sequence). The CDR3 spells CASSNPDVEETQYF. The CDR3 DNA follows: TGTGCCAGCAGTAACCCGGACGTCGAAGAGACCCAGTACTTC.

CDR3 DNA: TGTGCCAGCAACGAGAGGGGCTACACCTTC. Translation gives CASNERGYTF. This sequence joins TRBV2 and TRBJ1-2; no reliable D call. Trimming took 7 bases from V and 8 from J, leaving 8 bases between them. The CDR3 contains 10 residues. Germline V lookup: CDR1 SNHLY, CDR2 FYNNEI.

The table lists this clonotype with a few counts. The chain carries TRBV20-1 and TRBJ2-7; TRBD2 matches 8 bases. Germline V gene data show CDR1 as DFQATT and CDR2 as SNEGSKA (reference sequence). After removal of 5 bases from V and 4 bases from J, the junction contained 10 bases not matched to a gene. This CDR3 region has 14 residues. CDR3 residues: CSALAGGRFYEQYF. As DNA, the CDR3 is TGCAGTGCTCTTGCGGGAGGTCGGTTTTACGAGCAGTACTTC.

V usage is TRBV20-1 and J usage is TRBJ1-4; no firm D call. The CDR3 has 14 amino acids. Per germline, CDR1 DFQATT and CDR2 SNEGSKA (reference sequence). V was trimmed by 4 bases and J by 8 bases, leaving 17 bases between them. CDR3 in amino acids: CSAMGTGGGEKLFF. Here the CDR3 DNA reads TGCAGTGCTATGGGTACCGGCGGAGGGGAAAAACTGTTTTTT.